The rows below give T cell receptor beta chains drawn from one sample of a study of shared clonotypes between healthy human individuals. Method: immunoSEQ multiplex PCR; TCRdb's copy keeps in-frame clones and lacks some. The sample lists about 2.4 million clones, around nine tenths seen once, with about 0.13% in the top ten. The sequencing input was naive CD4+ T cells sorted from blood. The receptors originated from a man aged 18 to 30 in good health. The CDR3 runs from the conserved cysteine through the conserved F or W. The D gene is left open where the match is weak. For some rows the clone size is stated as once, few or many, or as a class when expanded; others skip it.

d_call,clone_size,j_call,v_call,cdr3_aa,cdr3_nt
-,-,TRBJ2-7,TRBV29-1,CSVEAPLRTEQYF,TGCAGCGTTGAAGCCCCTTTAAGGACCGAGCAGTACTTC
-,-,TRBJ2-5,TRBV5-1,CASSLSTTQETQYF,TGCGCCAGCAGCTTGTCGACCACACAAGAGACCCAGTACTTC
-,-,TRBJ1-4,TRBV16,CASSPLRGGNEKLFF,TGTGCCAGCAGCCCCCTCCGGGGCGGGAATGAAAAACTGTTTTTT
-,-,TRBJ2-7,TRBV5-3,CARSPDSYEQYF,TGTGCCAGAAGCCCAGACAGCTACGAGCAGTACTTC
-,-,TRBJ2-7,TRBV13,CASSGRTVGDYEQYF,TGTGCCAGCAGCGGCAGGACTGTTGGAGATTACGAGCAGTACTTC
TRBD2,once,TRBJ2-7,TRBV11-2,CASSPGGGRITYEQYF,TGTGCCAGCAGCCCGGGAGGCGGGAGGATAACCTACGAGCAGTACTTC
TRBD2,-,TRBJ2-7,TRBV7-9,CASSFGGSSYEQYF,TGTGCCAGCAGCTTCGGGGGGAGCTCCTACGAGCAGTACTTC
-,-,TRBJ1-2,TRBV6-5,CASSYSRENYGYTF,TGTGCCAGCAGTTACTCAAGGGAAAATTATGGCTACACCTTC
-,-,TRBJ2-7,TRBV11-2,CASSFGSYEQYF,TGTGCCAGCAGCTTTGGATCCTACGAGCAGTACTTC
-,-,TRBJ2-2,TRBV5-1,CASRATGNTGELFF,TGCGCCAGCAGAGCTACAGGGAACACCGGGGAGCTGTTTTTT
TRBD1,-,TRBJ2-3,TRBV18,CASSPIGQGTSDTQYF,TGTGCCAGCTCACCAATAGGACAGGGGACTTCAGATACGCAGTATTTT
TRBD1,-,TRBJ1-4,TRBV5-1,CASSLQGSVGPEKLFF,TGCGCCAGCAGCTTACAGGGGTCCGTGGGTCCTGAAAAACTGTTTTTT
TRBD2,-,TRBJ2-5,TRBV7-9,CASPGGVRETQYF,TGTGCCAGCCCGGGGGGGGTTCGAGAGACCCAGTACTTC
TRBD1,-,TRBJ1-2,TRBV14,CASSGQGAGGYTF,TGTGCCAGCAGCGGTCAGGGGGCAGGCGGCTACACCTTC
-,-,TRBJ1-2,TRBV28,CASIEDNSRISYTF,TGTGCCAGCATCGAAGACAACTCCAGGATAAGCTACACCTTC
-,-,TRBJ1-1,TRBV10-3,CAISESVRNTEAFF,TGTGCCATCAGTGAGTCGGTAAGGAACACTGAAGCTTTCTTT
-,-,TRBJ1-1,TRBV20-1,CSASYNTEAFF,TGCAGTGCTAGTTATAACACTGAAGCTTTCTTT
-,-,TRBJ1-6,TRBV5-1,CASSFAGGVNSPLHF,TGCGCCAGCAGCTTCGCGGGAGGGGTTAATTCACCTCTCCACTTT
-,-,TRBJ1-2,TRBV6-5,CASSLSSQYGYTF,TGTGCCAGCAGTCTTTCGTCGCAGTATGGCTACACCTTC
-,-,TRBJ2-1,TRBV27,CASSLLTGKGNNEQFF,TGTGCCAGCAGTTTATTGACCGGGAAGGGCAACAATGAGCAGTTCTTC
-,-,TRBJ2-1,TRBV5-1,CASSLAARVGIGNEQFF,TGCGCCAGCAGCTTGGCCGCCCGGGTGGGTATAGGGAATGAGCAGTTCTTC
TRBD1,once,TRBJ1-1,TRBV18,CASSPTGGGLTEAFF,TGTGCCAGCTCACCGACAGGGGGGGGGCTAACTGAAGCTTTCTTT
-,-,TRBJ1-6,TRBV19,CASSDFDSPLHF,TGTGCCAGTAGCGATTTCGATTCACCCCTCCACTTT
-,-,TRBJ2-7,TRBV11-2,CASSSQGMEQYF,TGTGCCAGCAGCTCACAGGGTATGGAGCAGTACTTC
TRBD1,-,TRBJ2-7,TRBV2,CAIQSGTGYEQYF,TGTGCCATTCAATCCGGGACAGGGTACGAGCAGTACTTC
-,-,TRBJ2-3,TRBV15,CATSRDRTQANTQYF,TGTGCCACCAGCAGAGATAGGACGCAGGCCAATACGCAGTATTTT
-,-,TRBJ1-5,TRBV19,CASSVGPWESNQPQHF,TGTGCCAGTAGTGTAGGGCCTTGGGAGAGCAATCAGCCCCAGCATTTT
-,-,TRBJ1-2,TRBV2,CASNKLGGIYGYTF,TGTGCCAGCAACAAACTCGGGGGCATCTATGGCTACACCTTC
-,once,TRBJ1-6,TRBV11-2,CASSLEITGNSPLHF,TGTGCCAGCAGCTTAGAGATAACAGGCAATTCACCCCTCCACTTT
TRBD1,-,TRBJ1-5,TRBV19,CASRETGTGNQPQHF,TGTGCCAGTAGAGAGACAGGGACCGGCAATCAGCCCCAGCATTTT
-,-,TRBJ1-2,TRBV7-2,CASSLPTGLGYTF,TGTGCCAGCAGCTTACCCACAGGGTTGGGCTACACCTTC
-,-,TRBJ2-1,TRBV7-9,CATPGTEINEQFF,TGTGCCACCCCCGGGACGGAGATCAATGAGCAGTTCTTC
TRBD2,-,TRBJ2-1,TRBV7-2,CASSLRLAGGNEQFF,TGTGCCAGCAGCTTACGACTAGCGGGAGGAAATGAGCAGTTCTTC
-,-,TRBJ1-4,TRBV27,CASIFAGAYTNEKLFF,TGTGCCAGCATCTTTGCGGGGGCATACACTAATGAAAAACTGTTTTTT
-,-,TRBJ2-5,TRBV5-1,CASSLELQETQYF,TGCGCCAGCAGCTTGGAGTTGCAAGAGACCCAGTACTTC
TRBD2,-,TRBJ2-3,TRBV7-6,CASSLDRGGYTDTQYF,TGTGCCAGCAGCTTAGATCGCGGGGGATACACAGATACGCAGTATTTT
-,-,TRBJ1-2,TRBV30,CAWSVHGGPSPYGYTF,TGTGCCTGGAGTGTACACGGGGGGCCCTCACCCTATGGCTACACCTTC
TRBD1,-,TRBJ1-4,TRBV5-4,CASSSTGGSEKLFF,TGTGCCAGCAGCTCTACAGGGGGAAGTGAAAAACTGTTTTTT
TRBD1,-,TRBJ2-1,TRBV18,CASSPGTGGANNEQFF,TGTGCCAGCTCACCGGGGACAGGGGGCGCAAACAATGAGCAGTTCTTC
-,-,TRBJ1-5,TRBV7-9,CASSLAPIGQGAHQPQHF,TGTGCCAGCAGCTTAGCGCCCATAGGCCAGGGTGCACACCAGCCCCAGCATTTT
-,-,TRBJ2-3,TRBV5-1,CASSLSGRGDTQYF,TGCGCCAGCAGCTTATCTGGGCGGGGAGATACGCAGTATTTT
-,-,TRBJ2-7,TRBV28,CASSRSGGYEQYF,TGTGCCAGCAGTCGCAGTGGCGGCTACGAGCAGTACTTC
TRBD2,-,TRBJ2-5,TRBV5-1,CASSPSSGSNRKETQYF,TGCGCCAGCAGCCCCTCTAGCGGGAGTAACAGGAAAGAGACCCAGTACTTC
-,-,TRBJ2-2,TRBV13,CASGYTTGELFF,TGTGCCAGCGGGTACACAACCGGGGAGCTGTTTTTT
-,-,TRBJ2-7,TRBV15,CATSRRDTSYEQYF,TGTGCCACCAGCAGAAGGGACACTTCCTACGAGCAGTACTTC
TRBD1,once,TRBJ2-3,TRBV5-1,CASSLGQGDRTDTQYF,TGCGCCAGCAGCTTGGGCCAGGGGGATCGAACAGATACGCAGTATTTT
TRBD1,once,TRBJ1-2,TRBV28,CASRSTGDGYGYTF,TGTGCCAGCAGGAGCACAGGGGATGGCTATGGCTACACCTTC
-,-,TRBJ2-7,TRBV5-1,CASSLNQGPEYEQYF,TGCGCCAGCAGCTTGAACCAGGGCCCCGAGTACGAGCAGTACTTC
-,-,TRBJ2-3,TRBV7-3,CAGSPDIGTDTQYF,TGTGCCGGCAGCCCGGACATAGGCACAGATACGCAGTATTTT